A selection of T cell receptor beta chains follows, all from one sample in a study of T cell responses to AZD1222 COVID-19 vaccine. Sequencing used immunoSEQ multiplex PCR; TCRdb keeps in-frame clones, though not all of them. Altogether 150,000 to 180,000 clones are present, around 87% being singletons, with the ten largest covering roughly a tenth. This specimen was peripheral blood, taken 28 days after the second AZD1222 dose. These receptors originate from an adult who received the AZD1222 COVID-19 vaccine. Each CDR3 is given with its conserved first and last residue. The D gene is left open where the match is weak.

J gene: TRBJ2-1; V gene: TRBV12-3/TRBV12-4; CDR3 length: 12; D gene: -; CDR3 protein: CASISYTSEQFF
J gene: TRBJ1-2; V gene: TRBV4-3; CDR3 length: 14; D gene: -; CDR3 protein: CASSPNIWGEGYTF
J gene: TRBJ1-1; V gene: TRBV2; CDR3 length: 14; D gene: TRBD1; CDR3 protein: CASAGGRGLTEAFF
J gene: TRBJ1-2; V gene: TRBV2; CDR3 length: 12; D gene: TRBD1; CDR3 protein: CASATGGYGYTF
J gene: TRBJ1-1; V gene: TRBV25-1; CDR3 length: 13; D gene: TRBD1; CDR3 protein: CATTTGGRTEAFF
J gene: TRBJ1-1; V gene: TRBV19; CDR3 length: 15; D gene: -; CDR3 protein: CASSIAGLIDTEAFF
J gene: TRBJ2-1; V gene: TRBV30; CDR3 length: 17; D gene: -; CDR3 protein: CAWQKLVGQSSYNEQFF
J gene: TRBJ2-1; V gene: TRBV6-2/TRBV6-3; CDR3 length: 19; D gene: -; CDR3 protein: CASSPRPPGAEGLDNEQFF
J gene: TRBJ2-2; V gene: TRBV5-1; CDR3 length: 17; D gene: TRBD1; CDR3 protein: CASSFHQGARRGGELFF
J gene: TRBJ2-5; V gene: TRBV5-1; CDR3 length: 12; D gene: -; CDR3 protein: CASNANQETQYF
J gene: TRBJ2-7; V gene: TRBV28; CDR3 length: 15; D gene: TRBD1; CDR3 protein: CASRLTGTGGREQYF
J gene: TRBJ2-1; V gene: TRBV5-4; CDR3 length: 16; D gene: TRBD1; CDR3 protein: CASSPPRDRGGREQFF
J gene: TRBJ2-2; V gene: TRBV5-6; CDR3 length: 17; D gene: -; CDR3 protein: CASSPVWAERPTGELFF
J gene: TRBJ1-5; V gene: TRBV6-2/TRBV6-3; CDR3 length: 13; D gene: -; CDR3 protein: CASSPTGAQPQHF
J gene: TRBJ2-2; V gene: TRBV4-1; CDR3 length: 14; D gene: -; CDR3 protein: CASSHNRDSGELFF
J gene: TRBJ1-2; V gene: TRBV28; CDR3 length: 13; D gene: -; CDR3 protein: CASSSGFNYGYTF
J gene: TRBJ2-5; V gene: TRBV7-3; CDR3 length: 14; D gene: TRBD2; CDR3 protein: CASSLRTSGSTQYF
J gene: TRBJ2-3; V gene: TRBV28; CDR3 length: 15; D gene: -; CDR3 protein: CASKGIGIATDTQYF
J gene: TRBJ2-2; V gene: TRBV2; CDR3 length: 14; D gene: -; CDR3 protein: CASSTMGGTGELFF
J gene: TRBJ2-7; V gene: TRBV6-2/TRBV6-3; CDR3 length: 13; D gene: -; CDR3 protein: CASSKTGEYEQYF
J gene: TRBJ1-1; V gene: TRBV27; CDR3 length: 14; D gene: -; CDR3 protein: CASSTREWNTEAFF
J gene: TRBJ1-1; V gene: TRBV5-1; CDR3 length: 15; D gene: -; CDR3 protein: CASSLEGVRNTEAFF
J gene: TRBJ2-6; V gene: TRBV5-1; CDR3 length: 14; D gene: -; CDR3 protein: CASSLDPGANVLTF
J gene: TRBJ2-3; V gene: TRBV6-4; CDR3 length: 13; D gene: -; CDR3 protein: CASSEDPGDTQYF
J gene: TRBJ1-5; V gene: TRBV5-1; CDR3 length: 15; D gene: -; CDR3 protein: CASSLDGVSNQPQHF
J gene: TRBJ1-2; V gene: TRBV3-1/TRBV3-2; CDR3 length: 15; D gene: -; CDR3 protein: CASSPTGHSNYGYTF
J gene: TRBJ1-4; V gene: TRBV19; CDR3 length: 16; D gene: TRBD1; CDR3 protein: CASSPFPGQGIEKLFF
J gene: TRBJ2-6; V gene: TRBV24-1; CDR3 length: 21; D gene: -; CDR3 protein: CATSDAHTLLDGSSGANVLTF
J gene: TRBJ2-2; V gene: TRBV27; CDR3 length: 13; D gene: -; CDR3 protein: CASSFSRTGELFF
J gene: TRBJ2-3; V gene: TRBV11-2; CDR3 length: 18; D gene: TRBD2; CDR3 protein: CASSRFSSSGRGSDTQYF
J gene: TRBJ2-5; V gene: TRBV7-2; CDR3 length: 18; D gene: TRBD2; CDR3 protein: CASSPDGGRAGFQETQYF
J gene: TRBJ1-6; V gene: TRBV14; CDR3 length: 14; D gene: -; CDR3 protein: CASSQEAYNSPLHF
J gene: TRBJ1-2; V gene: TRBV9; CDR3 length: 16; D gene: -; CDR3 protein: CASSASNLAVPGGYTF
J gene: TRBJ2-5; V gene: TRBV2; CDR3 length: 14; D gene: TRBD2; CDR3 protein: CASVLAGVQETQYF
J gene: TRBJ2-7; V gene: TRBV23-1; CDR3 length: 16; D gene: TRBD2; CDR3 protein: CASSQSGLAVGHEQYF
J gene: TRBJ2-5; V gene: TRBV18; CDR3 length: 14; D gene: -; CDR3 protein: CASSPRDGLETQYF
J gene: TRBJ2-7; V gene: TRBV2; CDR3 length: 13; D gene: -; CDR3 protein: CASSGSRAWEQYF
J gene: TRBJ1-3; V gene: TRBV19; CDR3 length: 11; D gene: -; CDR3 protein: CAGLIGNTIYF
J gene: TRBJ1-4; V gene: TRBV19; CDR3 length: 17; D gene: -; CDR3 protein: CASSTRHIGTGNEKLFF
J gene: TRBJ1-2; V gene: TRBV28; CDR3 length: 14; D gene: TRBD1; CDR3 protein: CASSLGRGGYGYTF
J gene: TRBJ1-5; V gene: TRBV12-5; CDR3 length: 13; D gene: -; CDR3 protein: CASGQDSNQPQHF
J gene: TRBJ2-3; V gene: TRBV14; CDR3 length: 17; D gene: TRBD2; CDR3 protein: CASSSRGSGIPTDTQYF
J gene: TRBJ2-7; V gene: TRBV3-1/TRBV3-2; CDR3 length: 14; D gene: TRBD2; CDR3 protein: CASTPGTSAYEQYF
J gene: TRBJ2-7; V gene: TRBV10-3; CDR3 length: 14; D gene: TRBD1; CDR3 protein: CAISTGTGTYEQYF
J gene: TRBJ1-2; V gene: TRBV3-1/TRBV3-2; CDR3 length: 15; D gene: -; CDR3 protein: CASSVRRGRDDGYTF
J gene: TRBJ1-2; V gene: TRBV5-6; CDR3 length: 15; D gene: TRBD1; CDR3 protein: CASSFRTGGNYGYTF
J gene: TRBJ1-2; V gene: TRBV5-4; CDR3 length: 15; D gene: TRBD1; CDR3 protein: CASSKAGQGIYGYTF
J gene: TRBJ1-1; V gene: TRBV28; CDR3 length: 15; D gene: -; CDR3 protein: CASTKGEEVRTEAFF
J gene: TRBJ2-1; V gene: TRBV2; CDR3 length: 13; D gene: TRBD1; CDR3 protein: CASRRQGRNEQFF
J gene: TRBJ1-1; V gene: TRBV19; CDR3 length: 17; D gene: -; CDR3 protein: CASSPAGLVRGNTEAFF
J gene: TRBJ1-1; V gene: TRBV5-1; CDR3 length: 14; D gene: -; CDR3 protein: CASSLGDLSTEAFF
J gene: TRBJ1-1; V gene: TRBV5-4; CDR3 length: 17; D gene: TRBD1; CDR3 protein: CASSSPQITGARTEAFF
J gene: TRBJ2-7; V gene: TRBV18; CDR3 length: 12; D gene: -; CDR3 protein: CASSSNSYEQYF
J gene: TRBJ2-1; V gene: TRBV28; CDR3 length: 15; D gene: TRBD2; CDR3 protein: CASSWTSGSRNEQFF
J gene: TRBJ2-3; V gene: TRBV19; CDR3 length: 14; D gene: TRBD1; CDR3 protein: CASRNRGITDTQYF
J gene: TRBJ2-1; V gene: TRBV7-6; CDR3 length: 13; D gene: -; CDR3 protein: CASRSLGGNEQFF